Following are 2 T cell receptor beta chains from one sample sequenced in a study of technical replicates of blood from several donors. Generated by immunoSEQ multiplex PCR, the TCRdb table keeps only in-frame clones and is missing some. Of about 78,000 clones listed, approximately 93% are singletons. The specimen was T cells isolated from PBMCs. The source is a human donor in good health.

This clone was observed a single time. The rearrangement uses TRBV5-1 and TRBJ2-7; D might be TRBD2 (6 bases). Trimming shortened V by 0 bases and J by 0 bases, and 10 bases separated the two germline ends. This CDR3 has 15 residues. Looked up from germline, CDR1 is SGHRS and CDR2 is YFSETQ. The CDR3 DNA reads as TGCGCCAGCAGCTTGGACGCGGGGAGCTCCTACGAGCAGTACTTC. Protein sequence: CASSLDAGSSYEQYF.

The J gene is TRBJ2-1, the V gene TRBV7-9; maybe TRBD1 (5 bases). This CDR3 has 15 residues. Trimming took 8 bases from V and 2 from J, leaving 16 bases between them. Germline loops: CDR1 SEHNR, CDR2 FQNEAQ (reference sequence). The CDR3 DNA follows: TGTGCCAGCCAGGAGCAGGGATTAACCTACAATGAGCAGTTCTTC. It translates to CASQEQGLTYNEQFF.